The next 13 T cell receptor beta chains were all read from a single sample in a study of cytomegalovirus exposure and HLA in healthy donors. It was with 60 Vbeta and 13 Jbeta primers that the PCR ran. Libraries were prepared by immunoSEQ multiplex PCR; TCRdb keeps only in-frame clonotypes and omits some of them. The table has around 190,000 clones, roughly 85% seen once. The sequenced sample was PBMCs. The receptors were gathered from a middle-aged woman in good health and CMV-seronegative.

The chain has TRBV7-9 and TRBJ2-3; 9 bases line up with TRBD2. Germline V lookup: CDR1 SEHNR, CDR2 FQNEAQ (reference sequence). The CDR3 loop spans 16 amino acids. V was clipped by 6 bases and J by 3 bases; unmatched bases: 10. The CDR3 region has the DNA TGTGCCAGCAGTTCCGGTAATAGCGGGAGAACAGATACGCAGTATTTT. Its translation is CASSSGNSGRTDTQYF.

The chain carries TRBV19 and TRBJ2-5; 9 bases agree with TRBD1. The CDR3 runs to 13 residues. The germline CDR1 and CDR2 sequences are LNHDA and SQIVND (reference sequence). V lost 7 bases, J lost 3 bases, and 3 bases stayed unmatched. The CDR3 loop is CASKDRGKETQYF. CDR3 DNA sequence: TGTGCCAGTAAGGACAGGGGAAAAGAGACCCAGTACTTC.

Concerning this clone itself: A much more abundant neighbour one base away suggests this may be a read error. The chain couples TRBV7-9 to TRBJ2-7; 9 bases agree with TRBD1. The V segment lost 5 bases and the J segment 3 bases; nucleotides outside the gene matches: 8. Germline values: CDR1 SEHNR, CDR2 FQNEAQ (reference sequence). This CDR3 has 15 amino acids. The CDR3 region is CASSPTGTGIYEQYF. The CDR3 coding sequence is TGTGCCAGCAGCCCAACCGGGACAGGGATCTACGAGCAGTACTTC.

This clone was seen a handful of times. Here the CDR3 reads CASSHLSGTTGNTIYF. DNA of the CDR3: TGTGCCAGCAGCCATCTTTCAGGGACAACTGGAAACACCATATATTTT. The chain links TRBV16 to TRBJ1-3; possible D gene TRBD1, 6 bases. The CDR3 contains 16 residues. Trimming shortened V by 3 bases and J by 2 bases, and 14 bases separated the two germline ends. Germline loops: CDR1 KGHSY, CDR2 FQNENV.

The chain couples TRBV12-5 to TRBJ2-5; 9 bases agree with TRBD2. Germline trimming cut 2 bases from V and 4 bases from J; bases unmatched to any gene: 8. This CDR3 has 16 amino acids. CDR1 and CDR2 (germline): LGHNT, FRNRAP. In DNA form, the CDR3 reads TGTGCTAGTGGTTTGCCCACGCCAGCGGGGGGAGAGACCCAGTACTTC. Residues: CASGLPTPAGGETQYF.

The chain employs TRBV7-9 and TRBJ1-1; TRBD1 matches at 7 bases. Germline values: CDR1 SEHNR, CDR2 FQNEAQ (reference sequence). The CDR3 loop spans 15 amino acids. J lost 8 bases, V lost 6 bases, and 15 bases had no gene match. The DNA of the CDR3 is TGTGCCAGCAGTACCCGTCCCCAGGGACAGACGGAAGCTTTCTTT. Residues: CASSTRPQGQTEAFF.

V is TRBV5-1 and J is TRBJ2-1, with 8 bases aligning to TRBD2. Looked up from germline, CDR1 is SGHRS and CDR2 is YFSETQ. Trimming removed 3 bases from V and 10 bases from J; junction bases left unmatched: 3. The length of the CDR3 is 12 residues. The CDR3 DNA reads as TGCGCCAGCAGCTCGGGGGGGGCCGAGCAGTTCTTC. Protein: CASSSGGAEQFF.

This chain joins TRBV6-6 and TRBJ1-5; 10 positions match TRBD1. V was pared by 3 bases and J by 5 bases, with 1 base of the junction left unmatched. CDR1 and CDR2 (germline): MNHNY, SVGAGI (reference sequence). The CDR3 sequence is 14 residues long. The CDR3: CASSYGTGDQPQHF. For the CDR3, the DNA is TGTGCCAGCAGTTATGGGACAGGGGATCAGCCCCAGCATTTT.

This clone has a single count. The chain is built from TRBV29-1 and TRBJ2-7, with 9 bases lining up with TRBD1. Germline trimming cut 6 bases from V and 5 bases from J; bases unmatched to any gene: 8. This CDR3 region has 13 residues. Germline V lookup: CDR1 SQVTM, CDR2 ANQGSEA. The CDR3 sequence is CSVVSRDRDEQYF. The CDR3 DNA follows: TGCAGCGTGGTGTCCCGGGACAGGGACGAGCAGTACTTC.

This sequence joins TRBV5-6 and TRBJ1-1; the match to TRBD1 covers 7 bases. In germline, CDR1 is SGHDT, CDR2 YYEEEE. CDR3 length equals 13 residues. Trimming took 6 bases from V and 2 from J; bases not matched to a gene: 4. The CDR3 DNA reads TGTGCCAGCACCGGGACAGCAAACACTGAAGCTTTCTTT. Translated, it gives CASTGTANTEAFF. The whole variable domain, remainder taken from reference TRBV5-6 and TRBJ1-1, is DAGVTQSPTHLIKTRGQQVTLRCSPKSGHDTVSWYQQALGQGPQFIFQYYEEEERQRGNFPDRFSGHQFPNYSSELNVNALLLGDSALYLCASTGTANTEAFFGQGTRLTVV.

The genes are TRBV10-1 and TRBJ1-5; D is uncertain. Per germline, CDR1 WNHNN and CDR2 SYGVQD (reference sequence). Between the trimmed V and J ends, which lost 0 bases and 1 base, there was a span of 19 bases. CDR3 length: 19 amino acids. The DNA for the CDR3 is TGCGCCAGCAGTGAGTCTTTATCCAGAACTACCTGGAGCAATCAGCCCCAGCATTTT. Translating it yields CASSESLSRTTWSNQPQHF.

On this clone itself: At the DNA level, this CDR3 is encoded by other sequences in the same sample as well. This sequence joins TRBV30 and TRBJ1-1; D may be TRBD1 (5 bases). V was shortened by 3 bases and J by 4 bases, with 6 bases between the two germline ends. In germline, CDR1 is GTSNPN, CDR2 SVGIG (reference sequence). CDR3 length: 11 amino acids. The DNA of the CDR3 is TGTGCCTGGAGAAGGGGCACTGAAGCTTTCTTT. It translates to CAWRRGTEAFF.

The V and J genes are TRBV14 and TRBJ2-7, with TRBD1 matching 7 bases. J lost 2 bases, V lost 1 base, and 5 bases had no gene match. The CDR3 spans 15 residues. Germline assignment: CDR1 SGHDN and CDR2 FVKESK. Here the CDR3 reads CASSQGYRGPYEQYF. CDR3 nucleotide sequence: TGTGCCAGCAGCCAAGGCTACAGGGGCCCCTACGAGCAGTACTTC.